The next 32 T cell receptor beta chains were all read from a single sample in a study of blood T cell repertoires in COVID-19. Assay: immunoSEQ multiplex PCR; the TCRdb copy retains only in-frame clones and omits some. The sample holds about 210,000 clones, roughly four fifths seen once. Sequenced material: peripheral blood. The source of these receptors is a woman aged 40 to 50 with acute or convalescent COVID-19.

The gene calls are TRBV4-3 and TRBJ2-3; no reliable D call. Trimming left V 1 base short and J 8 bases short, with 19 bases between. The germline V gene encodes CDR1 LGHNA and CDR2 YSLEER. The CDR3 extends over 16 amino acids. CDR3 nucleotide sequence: TGCGCCAGCAGCCAAGCCCCGAGACTCACCGAGTCTACGCAGTATTTT. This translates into CASSQAPRLTESTQYF.

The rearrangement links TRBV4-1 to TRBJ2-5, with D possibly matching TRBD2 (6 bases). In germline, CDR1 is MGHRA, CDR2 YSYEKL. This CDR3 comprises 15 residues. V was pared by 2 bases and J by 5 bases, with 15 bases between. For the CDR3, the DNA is TGCGCCAGCAGCCAACTTGGTGGGGGGAGGGAGACCCAGTACTTC. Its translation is CASSQLGGGRETQYF.

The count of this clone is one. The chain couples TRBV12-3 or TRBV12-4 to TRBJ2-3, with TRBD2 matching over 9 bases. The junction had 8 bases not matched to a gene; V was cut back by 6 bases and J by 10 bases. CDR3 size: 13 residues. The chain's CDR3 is CASSPVAGVAQYF. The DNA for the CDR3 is TGTGCCAGCAGCCCCGTAGCGGGAGTAGCGCAGTATTTT.

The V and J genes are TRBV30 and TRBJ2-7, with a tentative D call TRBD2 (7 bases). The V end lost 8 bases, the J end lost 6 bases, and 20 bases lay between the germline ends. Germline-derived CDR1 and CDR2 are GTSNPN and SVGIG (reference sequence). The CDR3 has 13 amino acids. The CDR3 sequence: CALRGGIAGEQYF. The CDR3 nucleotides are TGTGCCCTGAGGGGGGGGATAGCTGGCGAGCAGTACTTC.

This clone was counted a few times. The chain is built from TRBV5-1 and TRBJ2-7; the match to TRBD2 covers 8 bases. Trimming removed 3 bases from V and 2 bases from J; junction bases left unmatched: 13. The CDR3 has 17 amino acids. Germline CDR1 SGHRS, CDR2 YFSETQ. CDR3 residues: CASSWASLAGSTYEQYF. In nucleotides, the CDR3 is TGCGCCAGCAGCTGGGCCTCTCTAGCGGGCAGCACCTACGAGCAGTACTTC.

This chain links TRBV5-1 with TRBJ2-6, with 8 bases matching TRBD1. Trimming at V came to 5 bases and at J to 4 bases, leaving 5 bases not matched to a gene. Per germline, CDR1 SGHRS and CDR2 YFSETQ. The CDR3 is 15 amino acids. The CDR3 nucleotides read TGCGCCAGCAGGGAGACAGGGGTAGGGGCCAACGTCCTGACTTTC. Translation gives CASRETGVGANVLTF.

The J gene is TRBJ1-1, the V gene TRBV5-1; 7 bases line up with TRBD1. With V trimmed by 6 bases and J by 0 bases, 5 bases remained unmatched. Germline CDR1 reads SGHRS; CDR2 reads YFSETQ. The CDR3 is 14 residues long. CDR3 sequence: CASTRGVMNTEAFF. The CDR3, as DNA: TGCGCCAGCACCAGGGGGGTTATGAACACTGAAGCTTTCTTT.

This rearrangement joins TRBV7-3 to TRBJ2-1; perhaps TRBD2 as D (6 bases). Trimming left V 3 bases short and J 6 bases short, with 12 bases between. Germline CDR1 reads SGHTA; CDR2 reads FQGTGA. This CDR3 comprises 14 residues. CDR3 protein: CASSLEGRGNEQFF. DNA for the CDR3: TGTGCCAGCAGCTTGGAGGGGCGTGGCAATGAGCAGTTCTTC. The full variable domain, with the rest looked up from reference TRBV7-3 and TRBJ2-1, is GAGVSQTPSNKVTEKGKYVELRCDPISGHTALYWYRQSLGQGPEFLIYFQGTGAADDSGLPNDRFFAVRPEGSVSTLKIQRTERGDSAVYLCASSLEGRGNEQFFGPGTRLTVL.

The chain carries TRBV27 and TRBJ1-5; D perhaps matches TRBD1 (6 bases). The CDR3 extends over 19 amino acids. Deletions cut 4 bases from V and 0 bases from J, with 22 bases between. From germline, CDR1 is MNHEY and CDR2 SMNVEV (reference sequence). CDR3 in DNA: TGTGCCAGCAGTTCCTCCCGAGGGGGAGTCGGGTATAGCAATCAGCCCCAGCATTTT. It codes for CASSSSRGGVGYSNQPQHF.

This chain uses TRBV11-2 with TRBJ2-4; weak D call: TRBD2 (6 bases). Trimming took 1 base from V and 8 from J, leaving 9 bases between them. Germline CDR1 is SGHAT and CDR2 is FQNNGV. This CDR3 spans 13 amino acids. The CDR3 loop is CASSLAGVHIQYF. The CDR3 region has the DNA TGTGCCAGCAGCTTAGCGGGGGTGCACATTCAGTACTTC.

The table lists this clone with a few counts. The CDR3: CASSFSPYGYTF. CDR3 bases: TGTGCCAGCAGTTTTAGCCCCTATGGCTACACCTTC. The V call is TRBV12-3 or TRBV12-4, the J call TRBJ1-2; D ambiguous. V lost 3 bases, J lost 4 bases, and 6 bases lay in between. The CDR3 runs 12 residues.

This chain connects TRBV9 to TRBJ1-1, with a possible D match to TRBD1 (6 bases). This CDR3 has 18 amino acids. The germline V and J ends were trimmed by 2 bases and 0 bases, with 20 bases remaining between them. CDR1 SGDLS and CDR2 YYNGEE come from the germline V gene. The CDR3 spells CASSVDELRGVMNTEAFF. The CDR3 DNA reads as TGTGCCAGCAGCGTTGATGAACTCAGGGGCGTCATGAACACTGAAGCTTTCTTT.

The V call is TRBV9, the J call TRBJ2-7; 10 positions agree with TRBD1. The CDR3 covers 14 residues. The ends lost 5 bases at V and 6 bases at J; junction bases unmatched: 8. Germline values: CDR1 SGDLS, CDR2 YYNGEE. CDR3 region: CASSSGTGASEQYF. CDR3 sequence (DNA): TGTGCCAGCAGTTCCGGGACAGGGGCAAGCGAGCAGTACTTC.

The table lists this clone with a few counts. CDR3 residues: CASSFLAGQSYEQYF. The CDR3, as DNA: TGTGCCAGCAGTTTCCTAGCGGGGCAGTCCTACGAGCAGTACTTC. The chain couples TRBV27 to TRBJ2-7, with 9 bases matching TRBD2. Germline V lookup: CDR1 MNHEY, CDR2 SMNVEV (reference sequence). The CDR3 has 15 residues. The J segment lost 1 base and the V segment lost 3 bases, leaving 4 bases of the junction unmatched.

In nucleotides, the CDR3 is TGTGCCAGCAGCCGAGGATCTTCGAACACCGGGGAGCTGTTTTTT. This gives the protein CASSRGSSNTGELFF. V is TRBV7-6 and J is TRBJ2-2; D remains ambiguous. V dropped 5 bases and J dropped 0 bases, with 10 bases sitting between them. Per germline, CDR1 SGHVS and CDR2 FNYEAQ. The CDR3 covers 15 residues.

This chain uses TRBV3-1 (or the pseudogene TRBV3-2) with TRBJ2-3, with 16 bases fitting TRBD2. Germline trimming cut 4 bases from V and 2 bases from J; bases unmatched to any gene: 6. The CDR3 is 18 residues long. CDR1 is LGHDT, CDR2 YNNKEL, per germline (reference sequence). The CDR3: CASSLGTSGGASTDTQYF. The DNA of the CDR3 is TGTGCCAGCAGCCTCGGGACTAGCGGGGGGGCTTCCACAGATACGCAGTATTTT.

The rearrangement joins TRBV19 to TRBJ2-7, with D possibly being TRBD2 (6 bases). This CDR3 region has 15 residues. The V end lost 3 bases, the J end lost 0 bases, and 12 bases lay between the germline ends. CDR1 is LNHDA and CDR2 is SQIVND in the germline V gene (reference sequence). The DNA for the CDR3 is TGTGCCAGTAGTATCTCCGGCGGGACCTCCTACGAGCAGTACTTC. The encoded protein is CASSISGGTSYEQYF.

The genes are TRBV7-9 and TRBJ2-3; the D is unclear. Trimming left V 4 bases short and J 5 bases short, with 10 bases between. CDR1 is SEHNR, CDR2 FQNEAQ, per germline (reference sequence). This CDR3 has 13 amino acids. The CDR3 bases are TGTGCCAGCAGCTCCCCCCCCGTAGATACGCAGTATTTT. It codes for CASSSPPVDTQYF.

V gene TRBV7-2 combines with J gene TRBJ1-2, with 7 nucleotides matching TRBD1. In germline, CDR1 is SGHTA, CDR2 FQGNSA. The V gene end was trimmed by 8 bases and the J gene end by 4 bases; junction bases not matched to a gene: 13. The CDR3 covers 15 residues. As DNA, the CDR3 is TGTGCCAGCGGCACGCATGGAGGGGGCGTCTATGGCTACACCTTC. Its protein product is CASGTHGGGVYGYTF.

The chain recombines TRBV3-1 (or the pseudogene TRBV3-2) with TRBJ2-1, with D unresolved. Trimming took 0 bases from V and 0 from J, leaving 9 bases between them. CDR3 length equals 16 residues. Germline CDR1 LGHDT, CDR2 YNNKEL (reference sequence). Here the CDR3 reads CASSQDWSRSYNEQFF. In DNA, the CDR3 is TGTGCCAGCAGCCAAGATTGGAGTCGCTCCTACAATGAGCAGTTCTTC.

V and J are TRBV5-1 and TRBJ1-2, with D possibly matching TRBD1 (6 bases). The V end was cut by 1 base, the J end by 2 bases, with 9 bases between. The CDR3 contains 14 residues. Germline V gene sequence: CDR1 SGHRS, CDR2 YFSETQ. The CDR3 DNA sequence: TGCGCCAGCAGCTTGCAACAGGGCAACTATGGCTACACCTTC. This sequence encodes CASSLQQGNYGYTF.

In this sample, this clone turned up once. Here the CDR3 reads CASSLTGSGQFF. For the CDR3, the DNA is TGTGCCAGCAGTTTGACAGGGTCGGGGCAGTTCTTC. The V and J genes are TRBV27 and TRBJ2-1, with 7 bases that match TRBD1. Germline CDR1 reads MNHEY; CDR2 reads SMNVEV (reference sequence). After removal of 3 bases from V and 12 bases from J, the junction contained 5 bases not matched to a gene. CDR3 length: 12 amino acids.

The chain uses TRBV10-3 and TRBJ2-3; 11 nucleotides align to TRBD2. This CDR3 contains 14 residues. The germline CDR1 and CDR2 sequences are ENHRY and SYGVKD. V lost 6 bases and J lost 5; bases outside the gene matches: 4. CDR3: CAISLLAGEDTQYF. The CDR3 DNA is TGTGCCATCAGCCTACTAGCGGGGGAAGATACGCAGTATTTT.

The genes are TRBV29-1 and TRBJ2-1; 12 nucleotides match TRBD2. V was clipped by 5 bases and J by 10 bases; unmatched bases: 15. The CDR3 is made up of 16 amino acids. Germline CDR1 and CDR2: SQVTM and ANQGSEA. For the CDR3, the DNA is TGCAGCGTTTCGGACCCCCCTAGCGGGGGGGCAAGGGAGCAGTTCTTC. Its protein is CSVSDPPSGGAREQFF.

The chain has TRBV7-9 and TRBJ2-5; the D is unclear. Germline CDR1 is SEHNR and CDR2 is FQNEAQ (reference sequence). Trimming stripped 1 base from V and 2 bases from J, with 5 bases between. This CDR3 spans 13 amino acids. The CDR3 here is CASSLGEQETQYF. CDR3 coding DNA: TGTGCCAGCAGCTTAGGAGAACAAGAGACCCAGTACTTC.

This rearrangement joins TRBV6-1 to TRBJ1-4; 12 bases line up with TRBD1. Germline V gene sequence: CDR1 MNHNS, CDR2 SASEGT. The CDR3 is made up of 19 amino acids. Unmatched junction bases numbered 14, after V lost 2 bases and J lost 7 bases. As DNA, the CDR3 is TGTGCCAGCAGTGAAATCCGGGACAGGGGGCTCTTTCAAGGTGAAAAACTGTTTTTT. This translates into CASSEIRDRGLFQGEKLFF.

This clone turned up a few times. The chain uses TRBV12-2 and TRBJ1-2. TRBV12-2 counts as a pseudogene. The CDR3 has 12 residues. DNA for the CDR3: TGTATGGCCTCGTTCGGGGGAGACGGCTACACCTTC. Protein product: CMASFGGDGYTF.

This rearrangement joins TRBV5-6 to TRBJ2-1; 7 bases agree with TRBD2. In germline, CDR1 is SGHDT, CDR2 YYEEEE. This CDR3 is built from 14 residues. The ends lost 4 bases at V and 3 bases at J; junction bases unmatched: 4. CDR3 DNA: TGTGCCAGCAGCCCGGGACTATACTACAATGAGCAGTTCTTC. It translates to CASSPGLYYNEQFF.

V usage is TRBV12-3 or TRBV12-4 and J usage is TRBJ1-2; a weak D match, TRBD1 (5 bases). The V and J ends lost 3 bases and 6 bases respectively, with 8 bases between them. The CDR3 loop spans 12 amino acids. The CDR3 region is CASSFGGNGYTF. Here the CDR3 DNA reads TGTGCCAGCAGTTTCGGGGGGAATGGCTACACCTTC.

CDR3 residues: CASSSGTGGRAFF. The CDR3 DNA reads as TGTGCCAGCAGCTCCGGGACAGGGGGGAGAGCTTTCTTT. This chain joins TRBV12-3 or TRBV12-4 and TRBJ1-1; 11 nucleotides line up with TRBD1. The CDR3 has 13 residues. The ends lost 6 bases at V and 10 bases at J; junction bases unmatched: 7.

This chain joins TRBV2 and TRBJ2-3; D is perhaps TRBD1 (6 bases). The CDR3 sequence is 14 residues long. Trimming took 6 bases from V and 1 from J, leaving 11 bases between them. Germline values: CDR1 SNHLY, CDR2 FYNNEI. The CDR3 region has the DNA TGTGCCAGCAGCCTACAGGGTCGCACAGATACGCAGTATTTT. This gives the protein CASSLQGRTDTQYF.

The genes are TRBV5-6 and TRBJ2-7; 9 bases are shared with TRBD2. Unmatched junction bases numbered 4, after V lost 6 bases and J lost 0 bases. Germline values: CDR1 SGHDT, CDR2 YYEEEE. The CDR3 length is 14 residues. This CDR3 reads CASNLAGPSYEQYF. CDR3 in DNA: TGTGCCAGCAACCTAGCGGGGCCCTCCTACGAGCAGTACTTC.